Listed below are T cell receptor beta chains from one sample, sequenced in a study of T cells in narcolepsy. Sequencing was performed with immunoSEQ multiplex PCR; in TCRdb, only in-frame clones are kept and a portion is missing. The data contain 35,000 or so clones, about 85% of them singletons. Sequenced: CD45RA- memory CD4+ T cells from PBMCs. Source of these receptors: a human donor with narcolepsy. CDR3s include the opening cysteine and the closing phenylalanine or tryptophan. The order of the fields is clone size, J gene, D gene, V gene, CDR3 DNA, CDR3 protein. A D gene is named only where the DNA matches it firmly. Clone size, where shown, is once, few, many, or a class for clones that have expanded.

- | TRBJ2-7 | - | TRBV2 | TGTGCCAGCAGTGAAACTCGGAAAACCTTCCACGAGCAGTACTTC | CASSETRKTFHEQYF
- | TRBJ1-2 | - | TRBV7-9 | TGTGCCAGCAGCCCCGGGACAATGCACGGCTACACCTTC | CASSPGTMHGYTF
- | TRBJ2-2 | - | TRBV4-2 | TGTGCCAGCAGCCAAGCCGGGACCGCTTTCACCGGGGAGCTGTTTTTT | CASSQAGTAFTGELFF
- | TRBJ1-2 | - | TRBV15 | TGTGCCACCAGCAGAGATTGGGATGGCTACACCTTC | CATSRDWDGYTF
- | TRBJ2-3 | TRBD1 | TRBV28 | TGTGCCAGCAGAAAACAGGGGCGGGATACGCAGTATTTT | CASRKQGRDTQYF
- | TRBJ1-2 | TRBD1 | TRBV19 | TGTGCCAGTACCCATGCCGCAGGGGGCGCGGGGTATGGCTACACCTTC | CASTHAAGGAGYGYTF
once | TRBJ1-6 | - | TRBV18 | TGTGCCAGCTCCCAGGAAAGGGCACGTTCACCCCTCCACTTT | CASSQERARSPLHF
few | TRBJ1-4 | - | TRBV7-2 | TGTGCCAGCAGCCCCCAGGTGCAGTTCGAAAAACTGTTTTTT | CASSPQVQFEKLFF
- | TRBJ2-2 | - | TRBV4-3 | TGCGCCAGCAGCCTCTATAGGGGTTCCGGGGAGCTGTTTTTT | CASSLYRGSGELFF
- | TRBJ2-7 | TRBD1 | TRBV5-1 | TGCGCCAGCAGCTCGGGACAGTTGGGGATTCGGTACGAGCAGTACTTC | CASSSGQLGIRYEQYF
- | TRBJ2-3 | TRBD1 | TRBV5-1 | TGCGCCAGCAGCTTCGGACAGGGGGCAGATACGCAGTATTTT | CASSFGQGADTQYF
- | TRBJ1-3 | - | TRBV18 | TGTGCCAGCTCACCGGTCTCCCAGGGCGGAAACACCATATATTTT | CASSPVSQGGNTIYF
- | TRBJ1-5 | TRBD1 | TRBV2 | TGTGCCAGCAAGAGACAGGGGGAACAGCCCCAGCATTTT | CASKRQGEQPQHF